This entry lists 7 T cell receptor beta chains sequenced from one sample in a study of blood T cells in healthy people across ages. For the second PCR, which ran for about 6 to 11 cycles, a sample-barcoded 5' primer and a J-beta primer mix were used. TCRdb ran MiXCR on the 5' RACE reads and lists one entry per CDR3 protein. This table has some 940,000 distinct CDR3 sequences, under 35% appearing once. The same sample was also used in a study of T cells of mothers and their children.

The sequenced sample consisted of blood. Source of these receptors: a woman in her thirties or forties in good health.

This clonotype was seen ten or more times. The gene calls are TRBV29-1 and TRBJ2-7; 10 bases line up with TRBD1. This CDR3 contains 14 residues. The germline V gene encodes CDR1 SQVTM and CDR2 ANQGSEA. V trimming: 4 bases; J trimming: 1 base; junction bases outside the gene matches: 4. The CDR3 DNA is TGCAGCGTTGGGGACAGGGGACTATCCTACGAGCAGTACTTC. This translates into CSVGDRGLSYEQYF.

This clonotype was detected a few times. The chain carries TRBV5-6 and TRBJ1-4; 7 positions match TRBD1. The germline V gene encodes CDR1 SGHDT and CDR2 YYEEEE. V lost 3 bases to trimming and J lost 10 bases; unmatched junction nucleotides: 9. The length of the CDR3 is 14 residues. The CDR3: CASSSTGQERKLFF. CDR3 nucleotide sequence: TGTGCCAGCAGCTCTACCGGACAGGAGAGAAAACTGTTTTTT.

V gene TRBV7-2 combines with J gene TRBJ2-7, with a tentative D call TRBD1 (5 bases). The CDR3 consists of 16 residues. Trimming removed 5 bases from V and 0 bases from J, with 17 bases in between. Per the germline V gene, CDR1 is SGHTA and CDR2 is FQGNSA. The CDR3 nucleotides are TGTGCCAGCAGCCTCAGGCAGGGAAGGGACTCCTACGAGCAGTACTTC. Protein sequence: CASSLRQGRDSYEQYF.

On this clonotype itself: One end of the junction does not line up with germline, which may come from a read error. This chain connects TRBV7-9 to TRBJ1-2; D not certain. Germline V lookup: CDR1 SEHNR, CDR2 FQNEAQ (reference sequence). This CDR3 is built from 12 residues. CDR3 sequence: CASSPIENGYIF. The CDR3 DNA follows: TGTGCCAGCAGCCCTATAGAGAATGGCTACATCTTC. Variable domain in full (rest from reference TRBV7-9 and TRBJ1-2): DTGVSQNPRHKITKRGQNVTFRCDPISEHNRLYWYRQTLGQGPEFLTYFQNEAQLEKSRLLSDRFSAERPKGSFSTLEIQRTEQGDSAMYLCASSPIENGYIFGSGTRLTVV.

This clonotype was seen at least ten times. This chain connects TRBV5-4 to TRBJ2-5; D remains ambiguous. V gave up 4 bases and J gave up 3 bases, with 10 bases separating them. Germline CDR1 and CDR2: SGHNT and YYREEE (reference sequence). The CDR3 is 13 amino acids. CDR3 nucleotide sequence: TGTGCCAGCAGCCTGACGGTAGAAGAGACCCAGTACTTC. Protein: CASSLTVEETQYF.

At least ten counts were recorded for this clonotype. V gene TRBV20-1 combines with J gene TRBJ2-1; weak D call: TRBD1 (7 bases). Germline-derived CDR1 and CDR2 are DFQATT and SNEGSKA (reference sequence). Trimming pared 7 bases from V and 7 bases from J, leaving 17 bases between. The CDR3 is 13 amino acids. For the CDR3, the DNA is TGCAGTGGGGGCGGAGGGGGCAGGAATGAGCAGTTCTTC. Protein product: CSGGGGGRNEQFF.

This rearrangement joins TRBV20-1 to TRBJ2-1; 11 bases are a match to TRBD2. Germline V gene lookup returns CDR1 DFQATT and CDR2 SNEGSKA (reference sequence). This CDR3 has 15 residues. Germline trimming cut 6 bases from V and 5 bases from J; bases unmatched to any gene: 9. In nucleotides, the CDR3 is TGCAGTGCAATTCCCTTTAGCGGGGGGGACAATGAGCAGTTCTTC. This codes for CSAIPFSGGDNEQFF.